The 14 T cell receptor beta chains given below trace back to one sample, sequenced in a study of response to subunit inactivated influenza vaccine. MiXCR was run by TCRdb on the RT-PCR reads, yielding one entry per CDR3 protein. The data show around 490,000 distinct CDR3 sequences, with less than 10% seen just once and approximately 12% held by the top ten. Sequencing used PBMCs from blood, obtained less than 30 months after vaccination. Every receptor here comes from a man aged 50-75 years who received an inactivated influenza vaccine.

This clonotype occurred many times. The chain combines TRBV7-8 with TRBJ1-3, with D hard to call. Trimming pared 2 bases from V and 2 bases from J, leaving 13 bases between. The CDR3 consists of 16 residues. Germline-derived CDR1 and CDR2 are SGHVS and FQNEAQ. CDR3 sequence (DNA): TGTGCCAGCAGCTTACTAGGGATTCGTACTGGAAACACCATATATTTT. Translation gives CASSLLGIRTGNTIYF.

This chain joins TRBV5-1 and TRBJ1-1; the D is unclear. With 3 bases removed from V and 4 bases from J, the gap between germline ends came to 13 bases. The CDR3 sequence is 14 residues long. Germline V gives CDR1 SGHRS, CDR2 YFSETQ. This CDR3 reads CASSSTPDATEAFF. CDR3 bases: TGCGCCAGCAGCTCGACACCTGATGCCACTGAAGCTTTCTTT.

This chain connects TRBV6-1 to TRBJ1-1; no clear D. This CDR3 is 11 amino acids long. Germline V gives CDR1 MNHNS, CDR2 SASEGT. Trimming left V 2 bases short and J 11 bases short, with 9 bases between. The CDR3 spells CASSEKMRAFF. Written as DNA, the CDR3 is TGTGCCAGCAGTGAAAAGATGAGGGCTTTCTTT.

This clonotype occurred a few times. V usage is TRBV20-1 and J usage is TRBJ2-1; D gene uncertain. The CDR3 runs 16 residues. Looked up from germline, CDR1 is DFQATT and CDR2 is SNEGSKA (reference sequence). Trimming shortened V by 0 bases and J by 2 bases, and 14 bases separated the two germline ends. DNA of the CDR3: TGCAGTGCTAGAGATCCTCAACACGGAACCTACAATGAGCAGTTCTTC. This codes for CSARDPQHGTYNEQFF.

This clonotype was found many times. This chain joins TRBV29-1 and TRBJ2-7; TRBD2 agrees at 9 bases. This CDR3 is built from 15 residues. CDR1 SQVTM and CDR2 ANQGSEA come from the germline V gene. V lost 5 bases and J lost 1; bases outside the gene matches: 9. This CDR3 is CSVSTRLAESYEQYF. CDR3 nucleotides: TGCAGCGTTTCTACTCGACTAGCGGAATCCTACGAGCAGTACTTC.

This clonotype was counted only a few times. The V and J genes are TRBV27 and TRBJ2-7; TRBD1 matches 10 bases. After removal of 2 bases from V and 11 bases from J, the junction contained 15 bases not matched to a gene. Germline V lookup: CDR1 MNHEY, CDR2 SMNVEV (reference sequence). The CDR3 extends over 16 amino acids. The DNA for the CDR3 is TGTGCCAGCAGTTTAAAGGTGGGACAGGGGATGGATCAGGAGTACTTC. It specifies CASSLKVGQGMDQEYF.

The sample holds a few counts of this clonotype. The rearrangement uses TRBV7-2 and TRBJ1-2; D remains ambiguous. Trimming removed 3 bases from V and 2 bases from J, with 16 bases in between. Germline assignment: CDR1 SGHTA and CDR2 FQGNSA. The length of the CDR3 is 16 residues. CDR3 in DNA: TGTGCCAGCAGCTTGGACCGTTATGTGATGAACTATGGCTACACCTTC. Translating it yields CASSLDRYVMNYGYTF.

This clonotype was seen repeatedly, ten times or more. This chain connects TRBV4-3 to TRBJ2-1; 7 bases align to TRBD1. CDR3 length: 16 amino acids. V shed 4 bases and J 6 bases; nucleotides not matched to a gene: 12. Looked up from germline, CDR1 is LGHNA and CDR2 is YSLEER. The CDR3 DNA sequence: TGCGCCAGCAGCCGACTTGGTCCAGGGGGTTCCAATGAGCAGTTCTTC. Its protein is CASSRLGPGGSNEQFF.

This clonotype showed up just a few times. The V call is TRBV4-3, the J call TRBJ2-4, with a weak D call TRBD2 (5 bases). Germline lookup yields CDR1 LGHNA and CDR2 YSLEER. This CDR3 has 17 residues. V was cut by 0 bases and J by 4 bases, with 16 bases left in between. The CDR3 loop reads CASSQEFDTRAKNIQYF. CDR3 bases: TGCGCCAGCAGCCAAGAATTCGATACTAGGGCTAAAAACATTCAGTACTTC.

This clonotype showed up many times. V usage is TRBV10-3 and J usage is TRBJ2-5, with 10 positions matching TRBD2. This CDR3 has 14 amino acids. Trimming at V came to 6 bases and at J to 2 bases, leaving 3 bases not matched to a gene. Germline V gives CDR1 ENHRY, CDR2 SYGVKD. The CDR3 nucleotides are TGTGCCATCAGAAAAGCGGGGGGGCAAGAGACCCAGTACTTC. Its translation is CAIRKAGGQETQYF.

In its sample, this clonotype was seen many times. V and J are TRBV7-9 and TRBJ1-4, with 10 bases fitting TRBD1. From germline, CDR1 is SEHNR and CDR2 FQNEAQ (reference sequence). After removal of 3 bases from V and 8 bases from J, the junction contained 6 bases not matched to a gene. The CDR3 sequence is 15 residues long. The CDR3 is CASSLPGQGSEKLFF. The CDR3 DNA reads TGTGCCAGCAGCTTGCCGGGACAGGGGAGCGAAAAACTGTTTTTT.

The chain uses TRBV12-3 or TRBV12-4 and TRBJ2-4, with 8 positions matching TRBD1. Losses at the gene ends were 1 base for V and 0 bases for J; bases not matched to a gene: 5. The CDR3 is 17 residues long. The CDR3 DNA reads as TGTGCCAGCAGTTTAGTGACAGGGGACCTAGCCAAAAACATTCAGTACTTC. Translated, it gives CASSLVTGDLAKNIQYF.

This clonotype was observed a few times. V usage is TRBV7-2 and J usage is TRBJ2-5, with 8 bases matching TRBD2. This CDR3 is 14 amino acids long. Germline V gives CDR1 SGHTA, CDR2 FQGNSA. The junction had 6 bases not matched to a gene; V was cut back by 4 bases and J by 5 bases. CDR3 amino acids: CASSSRAGDETQYF. DNA for the CDR3: TGTGCCAGCAGCTCCAGAGCGGGGGATGAGACCCAGTACTTC. Using reference TRBV7-2 and TRBJ2-5 for the parts outside the CDR3, the full variable domain is GAGVSQSPSNKVTEKGKDVELRCDPISGHTALYWYRQSLGQGLEFLIYFQGNSAPDKSGLPSDRFSAERTGGSVSTLTIQRTQQEDSAVYLCASSSRAGDETQYFGPGTRLLVL.

The rearrangement joins TRBV19 to TRBJ2-2, with 11 bases matching TRBD1. The V and J ends lost 1 base and 4 bases, in that order; junction bases with no gene match: 2. In germline, CDR1 is LNHDA, CDR2 SQIVND (reference sequence). This CDR3 is 16 amino acids long. CDR3: CASSIGTGGSTGELFF. The CDR3 DNA follows: TGTGCCAGTAGTATAGGGACAGGGGGCAGCACCGGGGAGCTGTTTTTT.